The 19 T cell receptor beta chains reported below all come from one sample, sequenced in a study of blood T cell repertoires in COVID-19 (dated by TCRdb to 2018 to 2021). The library was produced with the immunoSEQ multiplex PCR assay. TCRdb limited this immuneACCESS table to in-frame rearrangements with V and J called. A share of clones is missing; checked studies link under half to unresolved V genes, and the rest is unexplained. Recorded for this sample are fewer than 200,000 clones; over 70% of them occurred a single time. Clones ranked in the top ten supply approximately 6.9% of the sample. The sequenced sample was peripheral blood. The receptors originated from a man aged 55 to 70 with acute or convalescent COVID-19.

The chain uses TRBV11-1 and TRBJ2-1; 8 bases align to TRBD2. The CDR3 has 15 amino acids. The germline V gene encodes CDR1 SGHAT and CDR2 FQDESV (reference sequence). V gave up 0 bases and J gave up 15 bases; unmatched junction bases: 13. CDR3 bases: TGTGCCAGCAGCTTAGCGGGACTCACAGCGGGAGTTCCGTTCTTC. It is translated as CASSLAGLTAGVPFF.

The gene calls are TRBV7-7 and TRBJ2-5; maybe TRBD1 (5 bases). Germline V gene data show CDR1 as SSHAT and CDR2 as FNYEAQ (reference sequence). The CDR3 extends over 14 amino acids. The ends were cut back, 6 bases at V and 2 bases at J, with 13 bases in the middle. Here the CDR3 reads CASSLVGEQETQYF. DNA for the CDR3: TGTGCCAGCAGTCTAGTAGGGGAACAAGAGACCCAGTACTTC.

J is TRBJ2-5 and V is TRBV7-3; D not resolved. Germline CDR1 reads SGHTA; CDR2 reads FQGTGA. This CDR3 contains 14 residues. V lost 5 bases and J 4 bases, leaving 14 bases between the germline ends. The CDR3 region is CASSPQAAGETQYF. The CDR3 bases are TGTGCCAGCAGCCCCCAGGCAGCTGGAGAGACCCAGTACTTC.

This chain joins TRBV5-1 and TRBJ1-2; no reliable D call. Germline values: CDR1 SGHRS, CDR2 YFSETQ. The CDR3 runs to 16 residues. Trimming took off 0 bases at V and 5 bases at J, with 17 bases between the two ends. The chain's CDR3 is CASSLGVAGIRYGYTF. The CDR3 coding sequence is TGCGCCAGCAGCTTGGGCGTCGCGGGGATTAGATATGGCTACACCTTC.

The rearrangement links TRBV7-2 to TRBJ1-2, with a weak D call TRBD1 (6 bases). V lost 2 bases, J lost 6 bases, and 10 bases lay in between. Germline values: CDR1 SGHTA, CDR2 FQGNSA. The CDR3 loop spans 13 amino acids. DNA of the CDR3: TGTGCCAGCAGCTTACAGGGGCTCCATGGCTACACCTTC. This encodes CASSLQGLHGYTF.

This clone was counted many times. The V and J genes are TRBV6-5 and TRBJ1-1; 10 bases fit TRBD1. Trimming removed 4 bases from V and 4 bases from J; junction bases left unmatched: 6. Germline V gene data show CDR1 as MNHEY and CDR2 as SVGAGI. The CDR3 sequence is 15 residues long. The chain's CDR3 is CASSSRDRGSTEAFF. In DNA, the CDR3 is TGTGCCAGCAGTTCCCGGGACAGGGGAAGCACTGAAGCTTTCTTT.

The chain carries TRBV10-3 and TRBJ2-2, with D possibly matching TRBD1 (6 bases). CDR1 ENHRY and CDR2 SYGVKD come from the germline V gene. Trimming left V 7 bases short and J 1 base short, with 10 bases between. CDR3 length equals 14 residues. The CDR3 bases are TGTGCCATCACCCTGACAGGGAACACCGGGGAGCTGTTTTTT. Translated: CAITLTGNTGELFF.

This clone came up a few times. The V and J genes are TRBV19 and TRBJ1-1, with D perhaps matching TRBD1 (5 bases). Trimming pared 7 bases from V and 5 bases from J, leaving 14 bases between. The CDR3 is made up of 13 amino acids. CDR1 LNHDA and CDR2 SQIVND come from the germline V gene (reference sequence). CDR3 DNA sequence: TGTGCCAGTACCCCATTCCGGGGGACTGAAGCTTTCTTT. Amino acid sequence: CASTPFRGTEAFF.

This clone was counted a single time. The conserved final phenylalanine or tryptophan is absent from the CDR3, which likely points to a read error. The DNA is omitted, as the CDR3 cannot be located on it reliably, and the CDR3 follows TCRdb's listing. V gene TRBV6-2 or TRBV6-3 combines with J gene TRBJ1-2; TRBD1, the table's D call, lacks a check against the DNA. 13 amino acids form the CDR3, both terminal residues included. The germline V gene has CDR1 MNHEY and CDR2 SVGEGT. CDR3 protein: CASSREGASLAPL.

This clone showed up just once. The chain is built from TRBV27 and TRBJ2-1; 9 nucleotides agree with TRBD2. The CDR3 runs 17 residues. The V and J ends lost 0 bases and 7 bases, in that order; junction bases with no gene match: 10. Germline CDR1 is MNHEY and CDR2 is SMNVEV (reference sequence). The CDR3 DNA follows: TGTGCCAGCAGTTTATCGGGGGCGGGGGGGCCTCTGAATGAGCAGTTCTTC. Protein: CASSLSGAGGPLNEQFF.

V usage is TRBV6-5 and J usage is TRBJ1-3; 7 bases line up with TRBD1. CDR1 and CDR2 (germline): MNHEY, SVGAGI. The CDR3 extends over 15 amino acids. Germline trimming cut 2 bases from V and 3 bases from J; bases unmatched to any gene: 4. The CDR3 spells CASSYQGVGGNTIYF. DNA of the CDR3: TGTGCCAGCAGTTACCAGGGGGTCGGTGGAAACACCATATATTTT.

V gene TRBV18 combines with J gene TRBJ2-4; D not resolved. V lost 3 bases and J lost 0, with 12 bases in between. This CDR3 is built from 16 residues. Germline values: CDR1 KGHSH, CDR2 LQKENI. CDR3 amino acids: CASSPRDSLAKNIQYF. CDR3 DNA: TGTGCCAGCTCACCCCGAGACTCCTTAGCCAAAAACATTCAGTACTTC.

V is TRBV4-1 and J is TRBJ1-5; D is unclear. The CDR3 extends over 15 amino acids. Trimming shortened V by 2 bases and J by 3 bases, and 11 bases separated the two germline ends. Germline values: CDR1 MGHRA, CDR2 YSYEKL. The CDR3 DNA reads TGCGCCAGCAGCCAATATGACACGCCCAATCAGCCCCAGCATTTT. Its protein product is CASSQYDTPNQPQHF.

The rearrangement joins TRBV15 to TRBJ2-2; no reliable D call. Germline CDR1 LNHNV, CDR2 YYDKDF (reference sequence). The germline V and J ends were trimmed by 8 bases and 6 bases, with 10 bases remaining between them. The CDR3 spans 12 residues. In DNA form, the CDR3 reads TGTGCCACCGAAGTAACGGCCGGGGAGCTGTTTTTT. Its translation: CATEVTAGELFF. The whole variable domain, remainder taken from reference TRBV15 and TRBJ2-2, is DAMVIQNPRYQVTQFGKPVTLSCSQTLNHNVMYWYQQKSSQAPKLLFHYYDKDFNNEADTPDNFQSRRPNTSFCFLDIRSPGLGDTAMYLCATEVTAGELFFGEGSRLTVL.

The rearrangement uses TRBV7-2 and TRBJ1-1; D is ambiguous. V lost 2 bases and J 0 bases, leaving 4 bases between the germline ends. From germline, CDR1 is SGHTA and CDR2 FQGNSA. The CDR3 loop spans 13 amino acids. The CDR3 DNA sequence: TGTGCCAGCAGCTTAAGCCTGAACACTGAAGCTTTCTTT. The encoded protein is CASSLSLNTEAFF.

The chain recombines TRBV7-8 with TRBJ2-3, with D possibly matching TRBD2 (7 bases). The CDR3 extends over 18 amino acids. Trimming removed 3 bases from V and 4 bases from J, with 23 bases in between. Germline V gene lookup returns CDR1 SGHVS and CDR2 FQNEAQ. CDR3: CASSFTRPSRGAPDTQYF. The CDR3, as DNA: TGTGCCAGCAGCTTCACCCGACCTTCTCGGGGGGCCCCAGATACGCAGTATTTT. The whole variable domain, filled in from reference TRBV7-8 and TRBJ2-3, reads GAGVSQSPRYKVAKRGQDVALRCDPISGHVSLFWYQQALGQGPEFLTYFQNEAQLDKSGLPSDRFFAERPEGSVSTLKIQRTQQEDSAVYLCASSFTRPSRGAPDTQYFGPGTRLTVL.

The J gene is TRBJ2-1, the V gene TRBV6-2 or TRBV6-3, with 8 bases aligning to TRBD2. The length of the CDR3 is 16 residues. The V gene end was trimmed by 6 bases and the J gene end by 0 bases; junction bases not matched to a gene: 7. Looked up from germline, CDR1 is MNHEY and CDR2 is SVGEGT. CDR3 protein: CASSPLSGGSYNEQFF. CDR3 nucleotides: TGTGCCAGCAGCCCATTAAGCGGGGGCTCCTACAATGAGCAGTTCTTC.

The chain has TRBV10-3 and TRBJ2-3; 8 bases line up with TRBD2. J was trimmed by 4 bases and V by 2 bases; bases with no gene match: 5. Germline V gene lookup returns CDR1 ENHRY and CDR2 SYGVKD. This CDR3 region has 15 residues. The CDR3, as DNA: TGTGCCATCAGTGAGGGAGTAGCGGGATCAGATACGCAGTATTTT. This translates into CAISEGVAGSDTQYF.

This clone was detected a few times. The chain links TRBV3-1 (or the pseudogene TRBV3-2) to TRBJ1-1, with 7 bases lining up with TRBD1. Germline V gene lookup returns CDR1 LGHDT and CDR2 YNNKEL (reference sequence). With V trimmed by 4 bases and J by 1 base, 9 bases remained unmatched. CDR3 length: 16 residues. The CDR3 sequence is CASSLVTGWGNTEAFF. The CDR3 coding sequence is TGTGCCAGCAGCCTAGTGACAGGGTGGGGGAACACTGAAGCTTTCTTT.